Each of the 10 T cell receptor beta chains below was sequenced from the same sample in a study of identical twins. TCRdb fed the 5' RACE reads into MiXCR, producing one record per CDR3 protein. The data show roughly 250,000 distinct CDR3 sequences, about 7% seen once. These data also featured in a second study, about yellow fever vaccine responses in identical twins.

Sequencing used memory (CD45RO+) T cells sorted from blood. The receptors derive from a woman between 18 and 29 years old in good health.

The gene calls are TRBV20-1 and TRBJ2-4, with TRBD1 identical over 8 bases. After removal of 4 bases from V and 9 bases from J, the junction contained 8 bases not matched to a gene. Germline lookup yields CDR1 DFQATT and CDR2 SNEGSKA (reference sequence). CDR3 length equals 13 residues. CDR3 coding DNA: TGCAGTGCTATTGGACAGGGCCCCCCCATTCAGTACTTC. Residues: CSAIGQGPPIQYF.

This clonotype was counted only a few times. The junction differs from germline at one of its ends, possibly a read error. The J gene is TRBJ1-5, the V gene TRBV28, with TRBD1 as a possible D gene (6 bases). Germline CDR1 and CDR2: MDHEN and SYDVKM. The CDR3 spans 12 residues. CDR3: CATGPPGQPQHF. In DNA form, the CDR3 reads TGCGCCACAGGGCCGCCCGGGCAGCCCCAGCATTTT.

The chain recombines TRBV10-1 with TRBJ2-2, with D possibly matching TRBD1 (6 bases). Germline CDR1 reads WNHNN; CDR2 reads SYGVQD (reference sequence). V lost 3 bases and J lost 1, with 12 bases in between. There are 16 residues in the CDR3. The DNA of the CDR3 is TGCGCCAGCAGTGATAGCCAGGGGTGGAACACCGGGGAGCTGTTTTTT. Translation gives CASSDSQGWNTGELFF.

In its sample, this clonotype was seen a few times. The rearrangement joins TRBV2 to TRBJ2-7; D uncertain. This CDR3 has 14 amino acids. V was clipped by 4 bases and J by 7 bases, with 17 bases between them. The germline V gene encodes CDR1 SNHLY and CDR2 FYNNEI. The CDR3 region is CASSVDPPTREQYF. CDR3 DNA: TGTGCCAGCAGTGTGGACCCCCCGACTCGAGAGCAGTACTTC.

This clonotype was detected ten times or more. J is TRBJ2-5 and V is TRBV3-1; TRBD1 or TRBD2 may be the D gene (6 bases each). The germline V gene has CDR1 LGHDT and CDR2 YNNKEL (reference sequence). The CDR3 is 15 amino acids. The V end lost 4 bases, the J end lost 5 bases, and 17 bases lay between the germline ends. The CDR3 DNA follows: TGTGCCAGCAGCCCCACATGGGGGGCAGCGGAGACCCAGTACTTC. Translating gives CASSPTWGAAETQYF.

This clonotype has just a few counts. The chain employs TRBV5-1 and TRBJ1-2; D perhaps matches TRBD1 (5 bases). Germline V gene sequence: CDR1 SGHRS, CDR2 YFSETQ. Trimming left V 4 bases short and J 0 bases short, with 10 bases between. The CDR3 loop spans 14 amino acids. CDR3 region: CASSLDSTNYGYTF. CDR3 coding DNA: TGCGCCAGCAGCCTAGACAGTACTAACTATGGCTACACCTTC.

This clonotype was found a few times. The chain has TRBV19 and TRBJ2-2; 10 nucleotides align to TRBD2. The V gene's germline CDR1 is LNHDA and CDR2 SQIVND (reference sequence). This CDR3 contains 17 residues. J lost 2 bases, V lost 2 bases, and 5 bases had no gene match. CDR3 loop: CASSIRASGSNTGELFF. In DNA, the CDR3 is TGTGCCAGTAGTATAAGGGCTAGCGGGAGTAACACCGGGGAGCTGTTTTTT. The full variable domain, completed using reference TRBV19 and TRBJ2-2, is DGGITQSPKYLFRKEGQNVTLSCEQNLNHDAMYWYRQDPGQGLRLIYYSQIVNDFQKGDIAEGYSVSREKKESFPLTVTSAQKNPTAFYLCASSIRASGSNTGELFFGEGSRLTVL.

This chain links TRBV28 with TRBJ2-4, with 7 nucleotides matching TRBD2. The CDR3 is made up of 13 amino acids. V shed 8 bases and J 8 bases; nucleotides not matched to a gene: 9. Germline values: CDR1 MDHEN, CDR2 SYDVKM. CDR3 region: CASLGSGNYIQYF. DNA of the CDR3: TGTGCCAGCCTCGGGAGCGGGAATTACATTCAGTACTTC. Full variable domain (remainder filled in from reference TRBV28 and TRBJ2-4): DVKVTQSSRYLVKRTGEKVFLECVQDMDHENMFWYRQDPGLGLRLIYFSYDVKMKEKGDIPEGYSVSREKKERFSLILESASTNQTSMYLCASLGSGNYIQYFGAGTRLSVL.

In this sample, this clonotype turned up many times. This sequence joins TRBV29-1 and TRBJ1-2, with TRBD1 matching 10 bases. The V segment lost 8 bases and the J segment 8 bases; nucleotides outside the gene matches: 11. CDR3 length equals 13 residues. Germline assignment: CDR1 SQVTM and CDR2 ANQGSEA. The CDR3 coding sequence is TGCAGCTTTAACCGGGACAGGGGTCGCGGCTACACCTTC. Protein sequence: CSFNRDRGRGYTF.

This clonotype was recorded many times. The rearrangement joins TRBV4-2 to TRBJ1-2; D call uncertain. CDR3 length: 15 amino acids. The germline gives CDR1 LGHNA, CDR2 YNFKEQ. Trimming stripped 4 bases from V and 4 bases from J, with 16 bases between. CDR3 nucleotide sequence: TGTGCCAGCAGCCCCCGGGCCTCGAACCTCTATGGCTACACCTTC. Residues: CASSPRASNLYGYTF.